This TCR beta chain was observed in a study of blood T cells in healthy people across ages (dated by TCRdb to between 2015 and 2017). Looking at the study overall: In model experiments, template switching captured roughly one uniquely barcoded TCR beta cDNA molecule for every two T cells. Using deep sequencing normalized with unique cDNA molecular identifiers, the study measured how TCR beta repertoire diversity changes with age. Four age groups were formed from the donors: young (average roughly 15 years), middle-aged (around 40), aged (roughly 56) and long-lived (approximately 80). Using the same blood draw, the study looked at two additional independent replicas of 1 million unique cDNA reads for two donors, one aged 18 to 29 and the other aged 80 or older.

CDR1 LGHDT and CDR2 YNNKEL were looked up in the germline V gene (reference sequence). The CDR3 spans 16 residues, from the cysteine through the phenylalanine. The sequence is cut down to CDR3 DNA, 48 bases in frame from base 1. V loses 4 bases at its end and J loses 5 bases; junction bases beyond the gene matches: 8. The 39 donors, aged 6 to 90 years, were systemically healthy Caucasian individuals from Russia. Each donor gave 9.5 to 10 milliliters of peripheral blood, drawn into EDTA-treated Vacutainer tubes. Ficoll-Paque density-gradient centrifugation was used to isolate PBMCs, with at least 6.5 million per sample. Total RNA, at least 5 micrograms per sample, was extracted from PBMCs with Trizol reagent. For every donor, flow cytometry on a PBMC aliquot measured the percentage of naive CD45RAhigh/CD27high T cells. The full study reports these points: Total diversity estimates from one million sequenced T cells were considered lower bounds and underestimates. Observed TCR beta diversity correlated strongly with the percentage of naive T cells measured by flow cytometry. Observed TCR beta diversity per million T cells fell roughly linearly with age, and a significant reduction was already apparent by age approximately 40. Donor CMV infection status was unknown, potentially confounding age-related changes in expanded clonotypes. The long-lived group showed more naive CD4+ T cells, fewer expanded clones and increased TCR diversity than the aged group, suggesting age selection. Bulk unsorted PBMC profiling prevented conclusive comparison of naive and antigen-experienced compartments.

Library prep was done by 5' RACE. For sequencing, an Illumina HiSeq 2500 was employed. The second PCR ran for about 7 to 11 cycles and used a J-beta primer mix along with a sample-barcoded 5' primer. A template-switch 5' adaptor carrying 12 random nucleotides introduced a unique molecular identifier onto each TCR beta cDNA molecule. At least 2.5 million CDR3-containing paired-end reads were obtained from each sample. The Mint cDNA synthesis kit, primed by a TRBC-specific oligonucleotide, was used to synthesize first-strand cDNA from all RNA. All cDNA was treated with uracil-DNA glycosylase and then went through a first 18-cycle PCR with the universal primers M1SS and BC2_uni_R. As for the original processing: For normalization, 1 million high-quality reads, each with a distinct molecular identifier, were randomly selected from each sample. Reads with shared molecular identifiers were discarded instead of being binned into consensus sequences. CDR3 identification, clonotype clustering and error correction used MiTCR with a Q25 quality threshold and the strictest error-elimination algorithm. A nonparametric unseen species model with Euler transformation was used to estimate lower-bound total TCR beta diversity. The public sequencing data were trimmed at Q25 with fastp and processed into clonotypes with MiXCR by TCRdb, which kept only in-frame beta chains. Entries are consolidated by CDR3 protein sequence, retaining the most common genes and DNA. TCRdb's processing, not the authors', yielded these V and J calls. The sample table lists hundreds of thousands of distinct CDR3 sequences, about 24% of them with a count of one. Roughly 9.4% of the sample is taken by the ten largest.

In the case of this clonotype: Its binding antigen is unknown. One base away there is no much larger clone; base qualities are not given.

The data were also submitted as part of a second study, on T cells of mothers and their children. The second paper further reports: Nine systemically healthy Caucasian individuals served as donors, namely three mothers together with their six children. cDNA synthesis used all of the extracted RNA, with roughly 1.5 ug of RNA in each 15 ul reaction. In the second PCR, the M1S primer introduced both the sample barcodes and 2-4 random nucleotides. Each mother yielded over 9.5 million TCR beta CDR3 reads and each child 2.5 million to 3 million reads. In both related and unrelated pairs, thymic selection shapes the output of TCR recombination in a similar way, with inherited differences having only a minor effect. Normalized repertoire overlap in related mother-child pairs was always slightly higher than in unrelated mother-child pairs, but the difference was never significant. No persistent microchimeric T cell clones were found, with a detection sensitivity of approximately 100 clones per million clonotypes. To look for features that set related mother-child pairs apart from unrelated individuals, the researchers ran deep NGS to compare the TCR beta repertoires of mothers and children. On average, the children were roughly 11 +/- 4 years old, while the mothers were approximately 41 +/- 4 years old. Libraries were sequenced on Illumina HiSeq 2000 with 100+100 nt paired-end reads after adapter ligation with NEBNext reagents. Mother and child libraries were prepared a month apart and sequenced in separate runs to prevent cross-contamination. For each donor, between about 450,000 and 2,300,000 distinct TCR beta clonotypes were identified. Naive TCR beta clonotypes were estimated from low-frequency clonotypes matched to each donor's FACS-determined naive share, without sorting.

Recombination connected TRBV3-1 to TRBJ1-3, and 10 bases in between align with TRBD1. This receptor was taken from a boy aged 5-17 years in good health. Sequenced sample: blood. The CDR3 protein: CASSRGTGALRNTIYF. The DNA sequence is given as TGTGCCAGCAGCCGAGGGACAGGGGCCTTGAGAAACACCATATATTTT.